Listed below are T cell receptor beta chains from one sample, sequenced in a study of CD8+ T cells in alopecia areata. Clones were read by immunoSEQ multiplex PCR, and TCRdb kept only the in-frame ones, dropping some. The table records more than 200,000 clones, over 60% of them present only once. The source material was CD4+ T cells sorted from blood, sampled around week 42, from a patient treated with tofacitinib. The receptors come from a human donor with alopecia areata. Each CDR3 is given with its conserved first and last residue. A D gene is named only where the DNA matches it firmly. Part of the rows lack a size; the others show once, few, many or a class for expanded clones.

-	TRBV18	few	TRBJ2-5	TGTGCCAGCTCACCAGACCTCCAAGAGACCCAGTACTTC	CASSPDLQETQYF
-	TRBV7-2	-	TRBJ1-1	TGTGCCAGCAGCTATGGACGGTTGAACACTGAAGCTTTCTTT	CASSYGRLNTEAFF
TRBD1	TRBV14	few	TRBJ1-1	TGTGCCAGCAGCCCTAGGACAGGGGTGAATGAAGCTTTCTTT	CASSPRTGVNEAFF
TRBD1	TRBV18	-	TRBJ1-4	TGTGCCAGCTCACCGCAACAGGGGCATAATGAAAAACTGTTTTTT	CASSPQQGHNEKLFF
-	TRBV4-3	-	TRBJ1-5	TGCGCCAGCAGCCAGGGGCGGAACAATCAGCCCCAGCATTTT	CASSQGRNNQPQHF
TRBD1	TRBV6-5	-	TRBJ1-1	TGTGCCAGTAGTGACAGGGTCAACACTGAAGCTTTCTTT	CASSDRVNTEAFF
-	TRBV29-1	few	TRBJ1-1	TGCAGCGTTAATCCGGGGGGCTGGACTGAAGCTTTCTTT	CSVNPGGWTEAFF
TRBD1	TRBV29-1	-	TRBJ1-2	TGCAGCGTTTCGGACAGGCACTACACCTTC	CSVSDRHYTF
TRBD1	TRBV5-1	-	TRBJ1-6	TGCGCCAGCAGCTTGGACAGGGGAGTTTCACCCCTCCACTTT	CASSLDRGVSPLHF
-	TRBV25-1	-	TRBJ1-1	TGTGCCAGCAGTGAGGGTGTACGGGGCGCCGTGGGGAGTGAAGCTTTCTTT	CASSEGVRGAVGSEAFF
-	TRBV30	-	TRBJ1-1	TGTGCCTGGAGTCCCAGGGGTGTAACTTTCTTT	CAWSPRGVTFF
-	TRBV6-5	-	TRBJ1-2	TGTGCCAGCAGTTACTCGAGAGAACGTGGCTACACCTTC	CASSYSRERGYTF
-	TRBV30	-	TRBJ1-6	TGTGCCTGGAGTTCAAATTCACCCCTCCACTTT	CAWSSNSPLHF
-	TRBV29-1	once	TRBJ1-1	TGCAGCGTTGTTGGATCTGAAGCTTTCTTT	CSVVGSEAFF
-	TRBV30	-	TRBJ1-6	TGTGCCTGGTTCCAAGGGAATTCACCCCTCCACTTT	CAWFQGNSPLHF
-	TRBV28	-	TRBJ2-2	TGTGCCAGCACGAAGGGTACCGGGGAGCTGTTTTTT	CASTKGTGELFF
-	TRBV29-1	-	TRBJ1-2	TGCAGCGTTGGCCCTAGGACTGAAAGCTATGGCTACACCTTC	CSVGPRTESYGYTF
-	TRBV30	once	TRBJ2-7	TGTGCCTGGGAAGCGGAGACCTACGAGCAGTACTTC	CAWEAETYEQYF
-	TRBV7-2	-	TRBJ1-1	TGTGCCAGCACCCTCGCAGGGGTCAACACTGAAGCTTTCTTT	CASTLAGVNTEAFF
-	TRBV4-1	-	TRBJ1-5	TGCGCCAGCAGCCAAGGACCGATCACGGGCAATCAGCCCCAGCATTTT	CASSQGPITGNQPQHF
-	TRBV11-2	few	TRBJ2-3	TGTGCCAGCAACTACCGACGGGGTTGGGATACGCAGTATTTT	CASNYRRGWDTQYF
TRBD2	TRBV28	-	TRBJ2-3	TGTGCCAGCAGTCCTGCGGGGGGGCTCACAGATACGCAGTATTTT	CASSPAGGLTDTQYF
TRBD1	TRBV5-1	-	TRBJ2-1	TGCGCCAGCAGCTTGGACGCGGGGAGCCCCTTGGGGGGCGGGACAGGGGCCGACAATGAGCAGTTCTTC	CASSLDAGSPLGGGTGADNEQFF
TRBD1	TRBV7-2	-	TRBJ2-5	TGTGCCAGCAGCTTAGGGGACAGGGTAGGGGAGACCCAGTACTTC	CASSLGDRVGETQYF
-	TRBV7-9	once	TRBJ2-1	TGTGCCAGCAGCTTATTTGCTAGCTCCCACAATGAGCAGTTCTTC	CASSLFASSHNEQFF
TRBD1	TRBV2	-	TRBJ1-5	TGTGCCAGCAACACAGGGGAAGTGAGTCAGCCCCAGCATTTT	CASNTGEVSQPQHF
TRBD1	TRBV7-2	-	TRBJ1-2	TGTGCCAGCAGCTTAGGCTCTTACAGGGGGGATGGCTACACCTTC	CASSLGSYRGDGYTF
TRBD1	TRBV11-2	-	TRBJ1-6	TGTGCCAGCAGCCGGGACAGGGCTGTTGTGGGTAATTCACCCCTCCACTTT	CASSRDRAVVGNSPLHF
-	TRBV7-3	-	TRBJ1-1	TGTGCCAGCAGCTCCCAAGGGTATTCTGAAGCTTTCTTT	CASSSQGYSEAFF
-	TRBV30	few	TRBJ2-1	TGTGCCTGCTCCCTCGTTTTAGGGCTCCAGCTCAATGAGCAGTTCTTC	CACSLVLGLQLNEQFF
TRBD1	TRBV5-1	-	TRBJ2-7	TGCGCCAGCAGCGTAGGACAGGGCTCCTACGAGCAGTACTTC	CASSVGQGSYEQYF
TRBD1	TRBV9	-	TRBJ2-2	TGTGCCAGCGGTGGGACAGGGTATGGCACCGGGGAGCTGTTTTTT	CASGGTGYGTGELFF
TRBD1	TRBV9	-	TRBJ1-6	TGTGCCAGCAGCAGGGGGCAGGGGTCTTCACCCCTCCACTTT	CASSRGQGSSPLHF
-	TRBV6-6	-	TRBJ1-2	TGTGCCAGCAGTTACTCGAATTCTCGGGCTAACTATGGCTACACCTTC	CASSYSNSRANYGYTF
TRBD1	TRBV2	-	TRBJ2-3	TGTGCCAGCAGCCCCGGGACAGGGACCACAGATACGCAGTATTTT	CASSPGTGTTDTQYF
TRBD1	TRBV30	-	TRBJ2-7	TGTGCCTGGAAGACAGGGTACTCCTACGAGCAGTACTTC	CAWKTGYSYEQYF
-	TRBV30	-	TRBJ1-1	TGTGCCTGGGGCTTTGGGAGGAACACTGAAGCTTTCTTT	CAWGFGRNTEAFF
-	TRBV6-5	-	TRBJ1-2	TGTGCCAGCAGTAACGGGTTAGGAGGTAGCTATGGCTACACCTTC	CASSNGLGGSYGYTF
-	TRBV29-1	once	TRBJ1-2	TGCAGCGTCACCGGGGGCGGGTATGGCTACACCTTC	CSVTGGGYGYTF
-	TRBV9	-	TRBJ1-2	TGTGCCAGCAGCGTAGAGGTGGGGTCCTATGGCTACACCTTC	CASSVEVGSYGYTF
-	TRBV19	few	TRBJ2-4	TGTGCCAGTAGTCAACCGGAAGCCAAAAACATTCAGTACTTC	CASSQPEAKNIQYF
-	TRBV30	few	TRBJ2-3	TGTGCCTGGAGTTCCGACCAGGCCACAGATACGCAGTATTTT	CAWSSDQATDTQYF
TRBD1	TRBV5-1	-	TRBJ2-2	TGCGCCAGCAGCTTGGTTGTAATCGCAGGGGGAAGCACCGGGGAGCTGTTTTTT	CASSLVVIAGGSTGELFF
-	TRBV30	-	TRBJ2-1	TGTGCCTGTCCCAAGCCGACCACCTACAATGAGCAGTTCTTC	CACPKPTTYNEQFF
TRBD2	TRBV2	-	TRBJ2-1	TGTGCCAGCTTCCACCCTAGGACTAGCGGGGCAAATGAGCAGTTCTTC	CASFHPRTSGANEQFF
TRBD2	TRBV29-1	-	TRBJ2-7	TGCAGCGCGGGGGGAACCTACGAGCAGTACTTC	CSAGGTYEQYF
TRBD1	TRBV27	-	TRBJ1-5	TGTGCCAGCAGCGGACAGGGGCTTAGCAATCAGCCCCAGCATTTT	CASSGQGLSNQPQHF
TRBD2	TRBV30	-	TRBJ2-3	TGTGCCTGGGGGACTAGCGGGGTGACAGATACGCAGTATTTT	CAWGTSGVTDTQYF
-	TRBV29-1	-	TRBJ2-7	TGCAGCGTTGTAACGGGATCTGCCTACGAGCAGTACTTC	CSVVTGSAYEQYF
-	TRBV29-1	-	TRBJ1-2	TGCAGCGTTGGCCACGGGGTGGGCGGCTACACCTTC	CSVGHGVGGYTF
-	TRBV5-1	-	TRBJ1-2	TGCGCCAGCAGCCAGGGCGGGGAATCGAGTGGCTACACCTTC	CASSQGGESSGYTF
-	TRBV6-6	-	TRBJ1-2	TGTGCCAGCAGCCCCCAGGGCAGGACTATTCTATGGTTCACCTTC	CASSPQGRTILWFTF
-	TRBV6-1	-	TRBJ2-7	TGTGCCAGCAGTGAGCACAGGAGATTGAACGAGCAGTACTTC	CASSEHRRLNEQYF
-	TRBV14	-	TRBJ1-4	TGTGCCAGCAGCCAAGGGACGGAAAAACTGTTTTTT	CASSQGTEKLFF
TRBD2	TRBV7-2	once	TRBJ2-1	TGTGCCAGCAGCTTAGTAGCAGCGGGGGTCAATAATGAGCAGTTCTTC	CASSLVAAGVNNEQFF